Below are 5 T cell receptor beta chains sequenced from a single sample in a study of T cells after yellow fever vaccination. TCRdb analysed the 5' RACE reads with MiXCR anew, one entry per CDR3 protein. The data show about 74,000 distinct CDR3 sequences, approximately 6.5% seen once. Sequencing used CD8+ T cells sorted from PBMCs, obtained 5 days after the first yellow fever vaccination. Receptors originate from a man aged 18 to 30 who received the YFV17D yellow fever vaccine.

This clonotype turned up a few times. The V call is TRBV30, the J call TRBJ2-1, with 8 positions matching TRBD2. The CDR3 loop spans 14 amino acids. V was pared by 2 bases and J by 9 bases, with 9 bases of the junction left unmatched. Germline loops: CDR1 GTSNPN, CDR2 SVGIG (reference sequence). The CDR3 sequence: CAWSRRSGGSEQFF. The CDR3 DNA sequence: TGTGCCTGGAGTCGGAGGAGCGGGGGTTCTGAGCAGTTCTTC.

The CDR3 spells CASTSDRGGYTF. The DNA for the CDR3 is TGTGCCAGCACCAGTGACAGGGGTGGCTACACCTTC. The genes are TRBV5-5 and TRBJ1-2; 8 bases match TRBD1. The J segment lost 7 bases and the V segment lost 6 bases, leaving 5 bases of the junction unmatched. The CDR3 has 12 amino acids. Germline V gene data show CDR1 as SGHKS and CDR2 as YYEKEE (reference sequence).

This clonotype was seen more than once but under ten times. The chain links TRBV27 to TRBJ1-2; 9 bases fit TRBD1. J lost 3 bases, V lost 5 bases, and 4 bases had no gene match. Germline loops: CDR1 MNHEY, CDR2 SMNVEV (reference sequence). The CDR3 totals 14 residues. CDR3 in amino acids: CASSQQGAYYGYTF. CDR3 bases: TGTGCCAGCAGTCAACAGGGGGCGTACTATGGCTACACCTTC.

This clonotype came up a few times. The chain links TRBV5-6 to TRBJ2-3, with D possibly being TRBD2 (6 bases). The germline CDR1 and CDR2 sequences are SGHDT and YYEEEE. V lost 2 bases and J lost 2, with 12 bases in between. CDR3 length: 15 residues. CDR3 region: CASSLSGGFTDTQYF. Written as DNA, the CDR3 is TGTGCCAGCAGCTTAAGTGGAGGGTTCACAGATACGCAGTATTTT.

The V and J genes are TRBV19 and TRBJ2-5; D gene unclear. The V end was cut by 4 bases, the J end by 3 bases, with 15 bases between. The CDR3 sequence is 15 residues long. Germline values: CDR1 LNHDA, CDR2 SQIVND (reference sequence). The CDR3 region is CASSSPLRAKETQYF. Written as DNA, the CDR3 is TGTGCCAGTAGTAGCCCTCTCCGAGCTAAAGAGACCCAGTACTTC.